Reported below is one TCR beta chain. Its antigen is as yet unknown. Every single patient, without exception, relapsed after autologous stem cell transplantation, and brentuximab vedotin exposure varied. The germline CDR1 and CDR2 sequences are LNHDA and SQIVND (reference sequence). CDR3 length: 17 residues. Trimming shortened V by 1 base and J by 3 bases, and 15 bases separated the two germline ends. Assay used: immunoSEQ multiplex PCR; TCRdb lists only in-frame clones, some missing. Here the sample spans 70,000 to 85,000 clones, approximately 94% being singletons. This sample was included in a study of PD-1 blockade in classical Hodgkin lymphoma. Study outcomes and limitations: Unlike CD8+ TCR diversity, which did not rise significantly by C4D1, CD4+ TCR diversity did.

The receptor's source is a human donor with classical Hodgkin lymphoma. V is TRBV19 and J is TRBJ2-2; D not certain. The material sequenced was peripheral blood mononuclear cells (PBMCs), taken at baseline. CDR3 nucleotides: TGTGCCAGTAGTATAGCTATTCTCGCGGCTCACACCGGGGAGCTGTTTTTT. Its translation: CASSIAILAAHTGELFF.